The rows below give T cell receptor beta chains drawn from one sample of a study of identical twins. TCRdb recomputed calls from the 5' RACE reads with MiXCR, one row per CDR3 protein. The profile covers hundreds of thousands of distinct CDR3 sequences, with roughly 7.1% appearing a single time and 1.6% taken by the ten largest. This sample was also put to use in a study of yellow fever vaccine responses in identical twins.

Sequences were obtained from PBMCs. These receptors all stem from a woman aged 18-29 years in good health. The CDR3 runs from the conserved cysteine through the conserved F or W. A D gene is named only where the DNA matches it firmly. Size is omitted from some rows. Given values are once, few, many or a class for expanded clones.

j_gene	v_gene	d_gene	abundance	CDR3nt	CDR3aa
TRBJ2-7	TRBV15	TRBD1	few	TGTGCCACCAGCAGAGGACGTGGACAGGCCTACGAGCAGTACTTC	CATSRGRGQAYEQYF
TRBJ2-2	TRBV2	TRBD1	few	TGTGCCAGCACATCGACAGGGGGCGCGACCGGGGAGCTGTTTTTT	CASTSTGGATGELFF
TRBJ2-5	TRBV5-1	.	.	TGCGCCAGCAGCCCGGACTTTTTGGAAGAGACCCAGTACTTC	CASSPDFLEETQYF
TRBJ2-5	TRBV3-1	.	few	TGTGCCAGCAGCGTACTAGCAACAGAGACCCAGTACTTC	CASSVLATETQYF
TRBJ2-2	TRBV7-8	.	.	TGTGCCAGCAGCTTAAGTCGCCCGGGGCGCACCGGGGAGCTGTTTTTT	CASSLSRPGRTGELFF
TRBJ2-7	TRBV20-1	TRBD2	.	TGCAGTGCGAGAGGGACTAGCGGGAGTTTGTACGAGCAGTACTTC	CSARGTSGSLYEQYF
TRBJ1-5	TRBV20-1	.	many	TGCAGTGCTAGAGCCCAGTCAGGTCCTTTCCAGTCTCAGCCCCAGCATTTT	CSARAQSGPFQSQPQHF
TRBJ2-4	TRBV29-1	.	few	TGCAGCACCAGGACCGGGTCTGCCAAAAACATTCAGTACTTC	CSTRTGSAKNIQYF
TRBJ2-1	TRBV24-1	.	few	TGTGCCACCAGTGATACGTCGAGCTACAATGAGCAGTTCTTC	CATSDTSSYNEQFF
TRBJ2-5	TRBV3-1	.	many	TGTGCCAGCAGCCAAGAGCTGACTTCCGGTCAGGCGGAGACCCAGTACTTC	CASSQELTSGQAETQYF
TRBJ1-1	TRBV29-1	.	.	TGCAGCGGTGGATTGGGGGAGACGAACACTGAAGCTTTCTTT	CSGGLGETNTEAFF
TRBJ2-5	TRBV5-1	.	.	TGCGCCAGCAGACCCCTTAGGACAGAACCTCAAGAGACCCAGTACTTC	CASRPLRTEPQETQYF
TRBJ2-5	TRBV6-5	.	few	TGTGCCAGCAGTTACTCTAGAGGGGCGGGGACCCAGTACTTC	CASSYSRGAGTQYF
TRBJ2-7	TRBV12-3/TRBV12-4	.	many	TGTGCCAGCAGTTCTCGGACTATCCGCGAGCAGTACTTC	CASSSRTIREQYF
TRBJ2-5	TRBV24-1	TRBD2	.	TGTGCCACCAGTGACATCGGGAGGGGGGCCGTTGAGACCCAGTACTTC	CATSDIGRGAVETQYF
TRBJ2-1	TRBV3-1	TRBD2	few	TGTGCCAGCAGCGAAAAACTAGCGGGAGCCTCCGGGTCCTACAATGAGCAGTTCTTC	CASSEKLAGASGSYNEQFF
TRBJ2-1	TRBV4-1	TRBD2	many	TGCGCCAGCAGCGCCCCCACTAGCGCAGTTGAGCAGTTCTTC	CASSAPTSAVEQFF
TRBJ2-1	TRBV25-1	.	.	TGTGCCAGCAGTATCAACTACAATGAGCAGTTCTTC	CASSINYNEQFF
TRBJ1-1	TRBV12-3/TRBV12-4	.	many	TGTGCCAGCAGCTTTAGCAGTAACACTGAAGCTTTCTTT	CASSFSSNTEAFF
TRBJ2-1	TRBV10-3	TRBD2	.	TGTGCCTCCCATGGGGGGGGTCACAATGAGCAGTTCTTC	CASHGGGHNEQFF
TRBJ2-1	TRBV28	TRBD2	.	TGTGCCAGCAGTTTGCGAGCGGGGGTAGGCGAGCAGTTCTTC	CASSLRAGVGEQFF
TRBJ1-1	TRBV5-1	.	few	TGCGCCAGCAGCTTGCCCAGAACGCCGAACACTGAAGCTTTCTTT	CASSLPRTPNTEAFF
TRBJ2-7	TRBV29-1	.	few	TGCAGCGCAACTAGGAGCTCCTACGAGCAGTACTTC	CSATRSSYEQYF